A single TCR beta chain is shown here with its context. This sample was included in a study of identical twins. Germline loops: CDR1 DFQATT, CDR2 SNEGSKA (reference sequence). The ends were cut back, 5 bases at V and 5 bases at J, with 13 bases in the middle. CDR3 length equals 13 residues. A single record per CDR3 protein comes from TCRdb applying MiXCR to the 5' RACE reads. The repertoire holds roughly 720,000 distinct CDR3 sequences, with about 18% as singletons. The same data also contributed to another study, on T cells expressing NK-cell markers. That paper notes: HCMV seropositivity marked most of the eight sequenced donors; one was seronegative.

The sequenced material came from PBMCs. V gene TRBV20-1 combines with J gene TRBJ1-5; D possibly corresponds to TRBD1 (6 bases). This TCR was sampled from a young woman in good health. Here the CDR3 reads CSAGSGDYQPQHF. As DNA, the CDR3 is TGCAGTGCTGGATCAGGGGATTATCAGCCCCAGCATTTT.